This TCR beta chain appears in the sequencing data of a study of blood T cell repertoires in COVID-19. The wider study: Researchers got acute and convalescent COVID-19 samples from the United States, Italy and Spain. Sources were T cells, B-cell-depleted T cells, or PBMCs; the material itself was cDNA or gDNA.

Trimming took off 1 base at V and 0 bases at J, with 11 bases between the two ends. The CDR3 length is 16 residues. CDR1 is LGHDT and CDR2 is YNNKEL in the germline V gene (reference sequence). In the original analysis: Reference gene primer amplification gave estimated nucleated cell counts. Using immunoSEQ multiplex PCR, the repertoire was profiled, and TCRdb retains in-frame clones only, with some absent. V and J calls and clone size follow that table, whereas D and trimming were derived from the DNA. The sample holds approximately 190,000 clones, under 85% seen once. The TCR comes from a woman in her thirties or forties with acute or convalescent COVID-19. The gene calls are TRBV3-1 (or the pseudogene TRBV3-2) and TRBJ2-3, with a possible D match to TRBD2 (6 bases). The sequenced material came from peripheral blood. The CDR3 region has the DNA TGTGCCAGCAGCCAAGTTCACGGGGGTAGCACAGATACGCAGTATTTT. Protein product: CASSQVHGGSTDTQYF.